The next 18 T cell receptor beta chains were all read from a single sample in a study of tumor and adjacent non-tumor tissue in lung cancer. RNA was extracted from bulk tissue without any cell sorting. Distant lung tissue was collected more than 3 cm away from the tumor edge. Three rounds of nested PCR, following a modified ARM-PCR protocol, produced the TCRbeta library. TCRdb itself ran the multiplex PCR reads through MiXCR, one entry per CDR3 protein. The sample lists 90,000 to 100,000 distinct CDR3 sequences, 80% occurring once. Input material: distant non-tumor lung tissue. The receptors come from a man in his 60s with small cell lung cancer.

The chain joins TRBV6-5 to TRBJ1-2; TRBD1 matches 9 bases. J was trimmed by 4 bases and V by 3 bases; bases with no gene match: 9. The CDR3 has 16 amino acids. The germline V gene has CDR1 MNHEY and CDR2 SVGAGI. The CDR3 spells CASSYVIGTGSYGYTF. The CDR3 DNA follows: TGTGCCAGCAGTTATGTAATCGGGACAGGGTCCTATGGCTACACCTTC.

The V and J genes are TRBV6-2 or TRBV6-3 and TRBJ2-1; TRBD2 matches 12 bases. The DNA end lines up better with TRBJ2-7; the J call may be wrong. Germline V gene lookup returns CDR1 MNHEY and CDR2 SVGEGT. The CDR3 runs to 19 residues. DNA of the CDR3: TGTGCCAGCCTTAGGACTAGCGGGATGTCTAAGGACTCCTACAATGGACAGTACTTC. Protein product: CASLRTSGMSKDSYNGQYF.

As for this clonotype: Germline is not matched at one junction end, which may reflect a read error. The chain combines TRBV19 with TRBJ2-2; 7 bases agree with TRBD1. The germline CDR1 and CDR2 sequences are LNHDA and SQIVND (reference sequence). The CDR3 covers 15 residues. The chain's CDR3 is CASSRGQSVIGELFF. The CDR3 DNA sequence: TGTGCCAGTAGTAGGGGACAGTCTGTAATCGGGGAGCTATTTTTT.

The chain couples TRBV29-1 to TRBJ1-2; no definite D call. From germline, CDR1 is SQVTM and CDR2 ANQGSEA. Trimming pared 4 bases from V and 6 bases from J, leaving 18 bases between. This CDR3 is built from 14 residues. CDR3 amino acids: CSVATWGLGHGYTF. Written as DNA, the CDR3 is TGCAGCGTTGCGACATGGGGATTAGGCCATGGCTACACCTTC.

Turning to this clonotype: A much bigger clone sits one base away, suggesting this may be a read error. J is TRBJ1-1 and V is TRBV5-1; TRBD1 matches at 7 bases. V shed 4 bases and J 2 bases; nucleotides not matched to a gene: 8. Germline CDR1 is SGHRS and CDR2 is YFSETQ. The CDR3 runs 15 residues. The CDR3 DNA is TGCGCCAGCAGCCCACGGACAGGAATAAACACTGAAGCTTTCTTT. Protein: CASSPRTGINTEAFF.

This clonotype was seen repeatedly, ten times or more. In DNA form, the CDR3 reads TGTGCCAGCAGTTTATCCCGGACAGGGAAGACCCAGCATTTT. This gives the protein CASSLSRTGKTQHF. The rearrangement links TRBV6-5 to TRBJ1-5, with 8 bases that match TRBD1. CDR1 is MNHEY, CDR2 SVGAGI, per germline. V shed 4 bases, J shed 11 bases, and the junction held 10 bases outside the gene matches. CDR3 length equals 14 residues.

As to this clonotype: A read error may account for a junction end that differs from germline. This chain connects TRBV5-1 to TRBJ2-1; D gene uncertain. The CDR3 length is 15 residues. Germline CDR1 is SGHRS and CDR2 is YFSETQ. The CDR3 protein is CASSLGAPETSEHFF. In nucleotides, the CDR3 is TGCGCCAGCAGCTTGGGGGCCCCGGAAACCAGTGAGCATTTCTTC.

This clonotype was counted a few times. Possible read error: a much larger clone is one base away. The CDR3 DNA is TGTGCCAGCAGTGAGGGACTAGCGGGAGACTCCTACAGTGAGCAGTTCTTC. Protein product: CASSEGLAGDSYSEQFF. The chain recombines TRBV6-1 with TRBJ2-1; 14 nucleotides agree with TRBD2. In germline, CDR1 is MNHNS, CDR2 SASEGT. The CDR3 covers 17 residues.

This clonotype was seen a handful of times. A much larger clone differs from this one at a single base, so this may be a read error. The J gene is TRBJ1-5, the V gene TRBV20-1, with D tentatively TRBD1 (6 bases). Per the germline V gene, CDR1 is DFQATT and CDR2 is SNEGSKA (reference sequence). Trimming removed 7 bases at V and 5 bases at J, with 21 bases between. The CDR3 totals 15 residues. The CDR3 sequence is CSGRGGTKGDQPQHF. In DNA, the CDR3 is TGCAGTGGGAGAGGAGGGACCAAGGGGGATCAGCCCCAGCATTTT.

The rearrangement joins TRBV12-3 or TRBV12-4 to TRBJ2-6; D may be TRBD1 (6 bases). The CDR3 length is 17 residues. CDR3 protein: CISSSDNRDSGANVLTF. For the CDR3, the DNA is TGTATCAGCAGTTCCGATAACAGGGACTCTGGGGCCAACGTCCTGACTTTC.

Regarding this clonotype: An end of the junction does not agree with germline; a read error may underlie this. The J gene is TRBJ2-3, the V gene TRBV6-2 or TRBV6-3, with 9 bases matching TRBD2. The germline CDR1 and CDR2 sequences are MNHEY and SVGEGT. The length of the CDR3 is 17 residues. CDR3 region: CDSSYPLAGRRADTQYF. The CDR3 bases are TGTGACAGCAGTTACCCCCTAGCGGGAAGGCGGGCAGATACGCAGTATTTT.

In regard to this clonotype: A much larger clone sits a single nucleotide away, making a read error possible. The J gene is TRBJ2-5, the V gene TRBV20-1, with D perhaps matching TRBD1 (5 bases). Germline lookup yields CDR1 DFQATT and CDR2 SNEGSKA (reference sequence). Trimming took 6 bases from V and 2 from J, leaving 16 bases between them. The CDR3 is 14 amino acids. CDR3 region: CSAPDMRIQETQYF. In nucleotides, the CDR3 is TGCAGTGCGCCGGACATGCGGATTCAAGAGACCCAGTACTTC.

Comments on this clonotype: One junction end disagrees with the germline gene, perhaps due to a read error. The genes are TRBV11-2 and TRBJ2-1; D is ambiguous. The CDR3 loop spans 16 amino acids. Looked up from germline, CDR1 is SGHAT and CDR2 is FQNNGV. CDR3 sequence: CVGSLVELAMANEHFF. The CDR3 nucleotides read TGTGTCGGCAGCTTAGTGGAGCTGGCCATGGCCAATGAGCATTTCTTC.

Note on this clonotype: One junction end does not reproduce the germline sequence, and a read error may be involved. The chain links TRBV29-1 to TRBJ2-5; 7 nucleotides line up with TRBD2. Germline CDR1 is SQVTM and CDR2 is ANQGSEA. The CDR3 has 17 residues. CDR3 nucleotide sequence: TGCATCGTTGAAGCGGTCGACTCGAGCGGGACGTACGAGACCCAGTACTTC. Protein product: CIVEAVDSSGTYETQYF.

This clonotype was seen many times. The rearrangement links TRBV6-1 to TRBJ2-5; TRBD2 might be the D (5 bases). CDR1 and CDR2 from the germline V gene are MNHNS and SASEGT. The CDR3 contains 14 residues. Deletions cut 0 bases from V and 4 bases from J, with 9 bases between. The DNA of the CDR3 is TGTGCCAGCAGTGAAGCGGGAGTGATAGAGACCCAGTACTTC. It yields the protein CASSEAGVIETQYF.

A note on this clonotype: One end of the junction varies from germline; a read error may be responsible. The V gene is TRBV4-1, the J gene TRBJ1-5, with a possible D match to TRBD1 (6 bases). The CDR3 spans 13 residues. From germline, CDR1 is MGHRA and CDR2 YSYEKL. CDR3 coding DNA: TGTGCCAGCAGCCAGGGGATATCTCAGGCCCAGCATTTT. Translating it yields CASSQGISQAQHF.

Points on this clonotype: At one end the junction does not follow the germline gene, possibly because of a read error. The gene calls are TRBV6-1 and TRBJ2-2; no reliable D call. The CDR3 covers 16 residues. Germline loops: CDR1 MNHNS, CDR2 SASEGT. Written as DNA, the CDR3 is TGTGTCAGCAGTGTAGACCATAGCATGCCGGCCGGGGAGCTGTTTTTT. Amino acids: CVSSVDHSMPAGELFF.

Remarks on this clonotype: This may be a read error: a much more frequent sequence differs by one nucleotide. The V and J genes are TRBV28 and TRBJ2-1; 7 positions match TRBD1. CDR1 is MDHEN and CDR2 is SYDVKM in the germline V gene. There are 15 residues in the CDR3. CDR3 amino acids: CGSSLGDRTYNEQFF. CDR3 in DNA: TGTGGCAGCAGTTTAGGGGACAGAACGTACAATGAGCAGTTCTTC.